This TCR beta chain stems from a study of CD8 T cells in Susac syndrome. The RNA, about 0.45 to 1 ug, was put through reverse transcription using random hexamers. Multiplex immunoSEQ PCR targeted 54 Vbeta and 13 Jbeta TCR beta segments. TCRdb re-called the immunoSEQ multiplex PCR reads with MiXCR, one entry per CDR3 protein. This table has approximately 150,000 distinct CDR3 sequences, roughly 95% appearing once. TCR beta was sequenced from blood CD8+ and CD4+ T cells. Study-wide findings and caveats: In its TCR sequencing and HLA analysis, the study acknowledged that the number of individuals was relatively small.

With 1 base removed from V and 3 bases from J, the gap between germline ends came to 13 bases. The germline V gene encodes CDR1 DFQATT and CDR2 SNEGSKA (reference sequence). The CDR3 totals 14 residues. To note about this clonotype: Its target is not known.

The receptor comes from a human donor in good health. The chain has TRBV20-1 and TRBJ2-7; D is unresolved. Sequencing used CD4+ T cells from PBMCs. CDR3 sequence (DNA): TGCAGTGCTAGAGTCCGTGACATATACTACGAGCAGTACTTC. Translating it yields CSARVRDIYYEQYF.